The T cell receptor beta chain under discussion was sequenced for a study of T cells after yellow fever vaccination (dated by TCRdb to between 2017 and 2020). At the level of the whole study: Libraries from fractions with low cell numbers were prepared with the SMART-Seq v4 Ultra Low Input RNA kit. To follow T-cell clones before and after both primary and booster YFV17D yellow fever vaccination, bulk TCR alpha and beta repertoires underwent longitudinal sequencing. The cohort comprised two healthy male donors, one aged 18 to 29 and one aged 30 to 39 years. Bulk PBMC replicates and cell subsets were isolated from blood drawn at multiple timepoints before and after both primary and secondary immunization.

Per the publication, the treatment or condition label means: live attenuated yellow fever vaccine strain. At every blood-draw timepoint, two biological replicates of bulk PBMCs were collected. PBMCs were isolated from peripheral blood using a standard Ficoll-Paque protocol. RNA was extracted with TriZol from bulk PBMCs, CD4 and CD8 fractions, and dextramer-positive and dextramer-negative fractions. This clonotype showed up just a few times. Its recognized antigen is unknown. Per-base qualities were not stored, and no clone one base away is much larger. Overall results and qualifications from the work: Computational filtering was needed because FACS-sorted repertoires could contain abundant contaminating clonotypes from the bulk population. After the booster, most of the clones that had expanded following primary vaccination were detected again (just under 97% of CD4 and around 88% of CD8), which suggests that memory was broadly maintained. Because the study included only a couple of donors, the extent to which the findings can be generalized is limited. Compared with the primary T-cell response, the secondary T-cell response was weaker but faster, peaking on day 5 rather than day 15. A small share of clonotypes was detected in both CD4 and CD8 compartments, with the overlap likely arising from convergent recombination.

In the germline V gene, CDR1 corresponds to LGHNA and CDR2 to YNFKEQ. The CDR3 has 15 amino acids, counting the end cysteine and phenylalanine. Only CDR3 DNA remains: 45 bases, in frame from the first base. From V the trimming removes 0 bases and from J it removes 5 bases, while the gene matches leave 3 bases of the junction unaccounted for. TCRdb shows the sequencer as Illumina NovaSeq 6000. TCR cDNA was synthesized by 5'RACE template switching, through which a universal primer site and unique molecular identifiers were introduced. Priming of cDNA synthesis was performed from both the TCR alpha and TCR beta constant segments. Two PCR steps were used to amplify libraries, with sample barcodes and sequencing adapters being added in the second step. Libraries were sequenced on Illumina HiSeq 2500 (2x100 bp) or NovaSeq (2x150 bp). As for the authors' bioinformatics: Demultiplexing of reads and collapsing into UMI consensus sequences were performed with MIGEC, and V(D)J alignment was carried out with MiXCR. Vaccine-responding clonotypes were defined with edgeR using replicate PBMC samples, requiring FDR below 0.01 and a log2 fold change above 5 up to day 15. Bulk clonotypes were assigned CD4 or CD8 identity according to which sequenced CD4 or CD8 repertoire held them at higher abundance. Starting from the raw public reads, TCRdb applied fastp trimming at Q25, assembled clones with MiXCR and retained in-frame beta chains. Under each unique CDR3 protein, matching rows form one entry showing the most common genes and DNA. These V and J calls are TCRdb output, not the study's own analysis. This sample gives around 310,000 distinct CDR3 sequences in total; approximately 4.2% of them show up just once. The leading ten clones occupy 20% to 25% of the sample.

The TCR sequence derives from a man between 18 and 29 years old who received the YFV17D yellow fever vaccine. Here the sequenced sample was PBMCs, taken 5 days after the yellow fever booster vaccination. The sequence joins TRBV4-2 to TRBJ2-1; TRBD2 matches 8 bases in the middle. The nucleotide sequence is TGTGCCAGCAGCCAAGATCCGGGGGGGCACAATGAGCAGTTCTTC. This yields the protein CASSQDPGGHNEQFF.